The 6 T cell receptor beta chains listed next were all sequenced from one sample in a study of regulatory T cells in long-lasting Graves disease. The sample's time point: newly diagnosed GD, antithyroid drugs for less than 3 months. PBMCs provided the RNA from which the TCR library was made. The authors built TCR beta libraries using iRepertoire HTBI primers and Arm-PCR of CDR3 regions. In TCRdb, the multiplex PCR reads were re-called with MiXCR into one record per CDR3 protein. In the table there are 250,000 to 300,000 distinct CDR3 sequences, roughly 18% of which are singletons. This sample was shared with a second study, whose subject was T cells in Graves' hyperthyroidism and ophthalmopathy.

Source: peripheral blood mononuclear cells (PBMCs), taken at new diagnosis, from a patient treated with antithyroid drugs. The receptors here all came from a woman in her thirties with Graves disease.

There are many counts of this clonotype. The V and J genes are TRBV7-9 and TRBJ1-1; no definite D call. CDR3 length: 12 residues. The V gene's germline CDR1 is SEHNR and CDR2 FQNEAQ (reference sequence). Trimming shortened V by 6 bases and J by 5 bases, and 10 bases separated the two germline ends. CDR3 sequence: CASSVGSTEAFF. CDR3 bases: TGTGCCAGCAGTGTCGGGTCGACTGAAGCTTTCTTT.

In its sample, this clonotype was seen many times. This chain uses TRBV6-1 with TRBJ2-5; TRBD1 matches 10 bases. The CDR3 contains 14 residues. The germline CDR1 and CDR2 sequences are MNHNS and SASEGT. After removal of 6 bases from V and 1 base from J, the junction contained 2 bases not matched to a gene. CDR3 amino acids: CASRRTGGQETQYF. CDR3 DNA: TGTGCCAGCAGACGGACAGGGGGCCAAGAGACCCAGTACTTC.

This clonotype was seen a handful of times. This chain links TRBV20-1 with TRBJ2-5, with a weak D call TRBD2 (5 bases). The CDR3 loop spans 14 amino acids. Looked up from germline, CDR1 is DFQATT and CDR2 is SNEGSKA (reference sequence). Trimming removed 0 bases at V and 5 bases at J, with 13 bases between. Here the CDR3 reads CSARDTRARETQYF. The CDR3 bases are TGCAGTGCTAGAGACACGAGGGCGAGGGAGACCCAGTACTTC.

This clonotype has a count of ten or more. This chain connects TRBV6-2 or TRBV6-3 to TRBJ2-1; 10 bases agree with TRBD1. Unmatched junction bases numbered 3, after V lost 0 bases and J lost 4 bases. CDR1 MNHEY and CDR2 SVGEGT come from the germline V gene. The CDR3 runs 16 residues. The CDR3 nucleotides are TGTGCCAGCAGTTACTCCGGGACAGGGGTATACAATGAGCAGTTCTTC. Amino acid sequence: CASSYSGTGVYNEQFF.

This clonotype was recorded many times. The V call is TRBV12-3 or TRBV12-4, the J call TRBJ1-1, with D uncertain. V shed 5 bases and J shed 1 base, with 14 bases lying between them. This CDR3 has 15 amino acids. CDR3 amino acids: CASSDPAGENTEAFF. The CDR3 nucleotides are TGTGCCAGCAGTGACCCTGCGGGAGAGAACACTGAAGCTTTCTTT.

Concerning this clonotype itself: A far larger clone is off by one base, so a read error is likely. V gene TRBV11-2 combines with J gene TRBJ2-1; D is possibly TRBD2 (5 bases). The germline V gene encodes CDR1 SGHAT and CDR2 FQNNGV. V was pared by 6 bases and J by 10 bases, with 19 bases between. There are 14 residues in the CDR3. As DNA, the CDR3 is TGTGCCAGCAGGGAGGACGGGCGAGAATACGAGCAGTTCTTC. Amino acid sequence: CASREDGREYEQFF.